The 27 T cell receptor beta chains below all came from one sample that was sequenced in a study of cytomegalovirus exposure and HLA in healthy donors. The PCR had 60 Vbeta and 13 Jbeta primers. This table comes from immunoSEQ multiplex PCR, and its TCRdb copy is limited to in-frame clones, with some not included. Among 130,000 or so clones listed, roughly 80% were seen once. Source material: PBMCs. The source of these receptors is a female donor in good health and CMV-seronegative.

This clone was seen once. This chain joins TRBV5-4 and TRBJ2-1; D is possibly TRBD2 (6 bases). V dropped 1 base and J dropped 0 bases, with 11 bases sitting between them. CDR3 length: 16 amino acids. CDR1 SGHNT and CDR2 YYREEE come from the germline V gene (reference sequence). CDR3 sequence reads: CASSLSRGSSYNEQFF. Here the CDR3 DNA reads TGTGCCAGCAGCTTGAGTCGGGGGAGCTCCTACAATGAGCAGTTCTTC.

This clone was seen a few times. The CDR3 region is CASSQQGGQGYSPLHF. For the CDR3, the DNA is TGCGCCAGCAGCCAACAGGGAGGACAGGGTTATTCACCCCTCCACTTT. This rearrangement joins TRBV4-1 to TRBJ1-6, with TRBD1 matching over 8 bases. The CDR3 is made up of 16 amino acids. The germline gives CDR1 MGHRA, CDR2 YSYEKL. Trimming at V came to 2 bases and at J to 8 bases, leaving 8 bases not matched to a gene.

This clone was recorded only once. CDR3 in amino acids: CAILGWGAEAFF. The CDR3 DNA sequence: TGTGCCATCCTTGGTTGGGGGGCTGAAGCTTTCTTT. J is TRBJ1-1 and V is TRBV28; the D gene is possibly TRBD1 (5 bases). V lost 10 bases, J lost 6 bases, and 15 bases lay in between. The germline V gene encodes CDR1 MDHEN and CDR2 SYDVKM. This CDR3 is built from 12 residues.

The chain employs TRBV10-3 and TRBJ1-1, with D tentatively TRBD1 (5 bases). The CDR3 is 14 amino acids. Germline V CDR1 and CDR2: ENHRY, SYGVKD. V lost 4 bases and J 1 base, leaving 10 bases between the germline ends. Here the CDR3 reads CAISGGVTNTEAFF. CDR3 in DNA: TGTGCCATCAGTGGGGGGGTTACGAACACTGAAGCTTTCTTT.

This clone was recorded once. The chain links TRBV29-1 to TRBJ2-2; 7 positions agree with TRBD2. Germline assignment: CDR1 SQVTM and CDR2 ANQGSEA. The trim removed 6 bases at V and 5 bases at J, leaving 6 bases unmatched. The CDR3 runs to 13 residues. CDR3 sequence reads: CSVGGLGTGELFF. Written as DNA, the CDR3 is TGCAGCGTGGGAGGGTTGGGGACCGGGGAGCTGTTTTTT.

This chain uses TRBV29-1 with TRBJ2-1; the D gene is possibly TRBD1 (6 bases). From germline, CDR1 is SQVTM and CDR2 ANQGSEA. V lost 2 bases, J lost 1 base, and 6 bases lay in between. The CDR3 spans 13 residues. Here the CDR3 DNA reads TGCAGCGTTGAAAGGGGGTCCTACAATGAGCAGTTCTTC. Its protein is CSVERGSYNEQFF.

The chain carries TRBV14 and TRBJ1-2; D is ambiguous. V gave up 0 bases and J gave up 4 bases, with 6 bases separating them. The V gene's germline CDR1 is SGHDN and CDR2 FVKESK. The CDR3 runs to 13 residues. The CDR3 DNA reads as TGTGCCAGCAGCCAAGATCCCGGCTATGGCTACACCTTC. Translation: CASSQDPGYGYTF.

In this sample, this clone turned up a few times. This chain joins TRBV6-1 and TRBJ1-5; 10 positions agree with TRBD1. Germline V lookup: CDR1 MNHNS, CDR2 SASEGT. The V gene end was trimmed by 4 bases and the J gene end by 5 bases; junction bases not matched to a gene: 8. The CDR3 length is 16 residues. The CDR3 DNA sequence: TGTGCCAGCAGTGGATACCTGACAGGGGGCGATCAGCCCCAGCATTTT. Its protein is CASSGYLTGGDQPQHF.

The J gene is TRBJ2-1, the V gene TRBV5-4; 11 bases match TRBD1. This CDR3 is 15 amino acids long. The germline CDR1 and CDR2 sequences are SGHNT and YYREEE (reference sequence). V gave up 5 bases and J gave up 8 bases; unmatched junction bases: 9. The chain's CDR3 is CASRKGQGAKDEQFF. For the CDR3, the DNA is TGTGCCAGCAGAAAAGGACAGGGGGCTAAGGATGAGCAGTTCTTC.

In this sample, this clone turned up once. The genes are TRBV19 and TRBJ2-1; 12 bases agree with TRBD2. Germline V gene lookup returns CDR1 LNHDA and CDR2 SQIVND (reference sequence). This CDR3 is 18 amino acids long. Unmatched junction bases numbered 6, after V lost 0 bases and J lost 3 bases. The CDR3 nucleotides are TGTGCCAGTAGTATAGATCTAGCGGGAGGGCCAATCTACAATGAGCAGTTCTTC. This translates into CASSIDLAGGPIYNEQFF.

This chain links TRBV4-2 with TRBJ1-2, with a weak D call TRBD1 (5 bases). The germline V gene encodes CDR1 LGHNA and CDR2 YNFKEQ. V was pared by 0 bases and J by 3 bases, with 17 bases between. The CDR3 consists of 17 residues. The CDR3, as DNA: TGTGCCAGCAGCCAAGATCTTAACGCAGGGATTCACTATGGCTACACCTTC. It yields the protein CASSQDLNAGIHYGYTF.

This sequence joins TRBV19 and TRBJ2-7, with a weak D call TRBD1 (5 bases). Germline CDR1 reads LNHDA; CDR2 reads SQIVND (reference sequence). There are 17 residues in the CDR3. V was cut by 0 bases and J by 3 bases, with 18 bases left in between. The CDR3 protein is CASSIDAGQGSYYEQYF. The CDR3 DNA reads as TGTGCCAGTAGTATAGATGCTGGGCAGGGTAGTTACTACGAGCAGTACTTC.

The chain employs TRBV27 and TRBJ2-7, with TRBD1 as a possible D gene (5 bases). Germline CDR1 and CDR2: MNHEY and SMNVEV (reference sequence). CDR3 length equals 15 residues. V lost 5 bases to trimming and J lost 3 bases, with 17 bases between them. Written as DNA, the CDR3 is TGTGCCAGCAGTCCCCAAGGGGCCCTGGGCTACGAGCAGTACTTC. Translated, it gives CASSPQGALGYEQYF.

In its sample, this clone was seen once. The chain links TRBV15 to TRBJ2-7; the D gene is possibly TRBD1 (6 bases). This CDR3 has 16 amino acids. V lost 1 base, J lost 2 bases, and 15 bases lay in between. The germline V gene has CDR1 LNHNV and CDR2 YYDKDF (reference sequence). The CDR3 nucleotides are TGTGCCACCAGCAGAGGTTTAATGACAGGCACCTACGAGCAGTACTTC. Its translation is CATSRGLMTGTYEQYF.

In DNA form, the CDR3 reads TGTGCCAGCATTACGGACAGGGAATACCCTTATTCACCCCTCCACTTT. This codes for CASITDREYPYSPLHF. The chain couples TRBV2 to TRBJ1-6; 8 nucleotides match TRBD1. CDR1 SNHLY and CDR2 FYNNEI come from the germline V gene. There are 16 residues in the CDR3. The trim removed 7 bases at V and 8 bases at J, leaving 13 bases unmatched.

The gene calls are TRBV7-7 and TRBJ2-5, with D possibly called TRBD1 or TRBD2 (5 bases each). The length of the CDR3 is 13 residues. Germline V CDR1 and CDR2: SSHAT, FNYEAQ (reference sequence). CDR3 sequence reads: CASAPTAEETQYF. In DNA, the CDR3 is TGTGCTAGCGCCCCGACAGCCGAAGAGACCCAGTACTTC. Full variable domain (remainder filled in from reference TRBV7-7 and TRBJ2-5): GAGVSQSPRYKVTKRGQDVTLRCDPISSHATLYWYQQALGQGPEFLTYFNYEAQPDKSGLPSDRFSAERPEGSISTLTIQRTEQRDSAMYRCASAPTAEETQYFGPGTRLLVL.

The chain carries TRBV6-6 and TRBJ2-5, with 7 bases fitting TRBD2. Germline assignment: CDR1 MNHNY and CDR2 SVGAGI (reference sequence). Trimming at V came to 6 bases and at J to 3 bases, leaving 7 bases not matched to a gene. This CDR3 spans 14 amino acids. CDR3: CASRWGEGKETQYF. DNA of the CDR3: TGTGCCAGCAGGTGGGGGGAGGGGAAAGAGACCCAGTACTTC.

The V gene is TRBV28, the J gene TRBJ1-2; no clear D. V was pared by 6 bases and J by 2 bases, with 10 bases between. From germline, CDR1 is MDHEN and CDR2 SYDVKM. This CDR3 has 13 amino acids. CDR3 sequence: CASRGSLNYGYTF. The DNA of the CDR3 is TGTGCCAGCAGGGGCAGCCTGAACTATGGCTACACCTTC.

The chain couples TRBV11-2 to TRBJ2-1; 7 nucleotides line up with TRBD2. The CDR3 covers 15 residues. Trimming cost V 1 base and J 2 bases; bases outside gene matches: 2. The germline CDR1 and CDR2 sequences are SGHAT and FQNNGV. The CDR3 DNA reads as TGTGCCAGCAGCTTAGGACTAGCTACCTACAATGAGCAGTTCTTC. Protein: CASSLGLATYNEQFF. Full variable domain (missing parts from reference TRBV11-2 and TRBJ2-1): EAGVAQSPRYKIIEKRQSVAFWCNPISGHATLYWYQQILGQGPKLLIQFQNNGVVDDSQLPKDRFSAERLKGVDSTLKIQPAKLEDSAVYLCASSLGLATYNEQFFGPGTRLTVL.

CDR3 nucleotides: TGTGCCAGCAGGATACTTGACAGGACCTATGGCTACACCTTC. This sequence encodes CASRILDRTYGYTF. The rearrangement links TRBV6-5 to TRBJ1-2, with D perhaps matching TRBD1 (6 bases). Germline V gene lookup returns CDR1 MNHEY and CDR2 SVGAGI. This CDR3 is built from 14 residues. V lost 6 bases, J lost 4 bases, and 15 bases lay in between.

This clone was picked up one time. CDR3 sequence: CASSDRGNNSPLHF. The DNA of the CDR3 is TGTGCCAGCAGCGACCGGGGAAATAATTCACCCCTCCACTTT. The chain links TRBV13 to TRBJ1-6; no firm D call. Trimming removed 5 bases from V and 5 bases from J, with 10 bases in between. Germline V CDR1 and CDR2: PRHDT, FYEKMQ (reference sequence). This CDR3 region has 14 residues.

The sample holds one count of this clone. The V call is TRBV19, the J call TRBJ1-3; 7 bases map to TRBD1. The V and J ends lost 9 bases and 3 bases, in that order; junction bases with no gene match: 8. CDR1 and CDR2 from the germline V gene are LNHDA and SQIVND (reference sequence). The CDR3 runs to 14 residues. This CDR3 reads CASSEGGNGNTIYF. Here the CDR3 DNA reads TGTGCCAGCAGCGAAGGGGGCAATGGAAACACCATATATTTT.

For the CDR3, the DNA is TGCGCCAGCAGCCAAGGAGGTATCTCTGGGGCCAACGTCCTGACTTTC. Translation: CASSQGGISGANVLTF. V and J are TRBV4-1 and TRBJ2-6; D gene unclear. V lost 1 base and J 0 bases, leaving 7 bases between the germline ends. CDR3 length equals 16 residues. Germline CDR1 MGHRA, CDR2 YSYEKL.

This chain connects TRBV10-3 to TRBJ1-2; weak D call: TRBD1 (5 bases). Germline CDR1 reads ENHRY; CDR2 reads SYGVKD. This CDR3 has 14 amino acids. V gave up 0 bases and J gave up 7 bases, with 12 bases separating them. In DNA form, the CDR3 reads TGTGCCATCAGTGAGTCCCAGGGTTTCTCTGGCTACACCTTC. This gives the protein CAISESQGFSGYTF.

This clone was seen more than once but under ten times. This chain joins TRBV5-4 and TRBJ1-1; no definite D call. The CDR3 runs to 16 residues. Germline CDR1 is SGHNT and CDR2 is YYREEE (reference sequence). Between the trimmed V and J ends, which lost 4 bases and 5 bases, there was a span of 21 bases. The CDR3 region is CASSPPTGRTSTEAFF. In nucleotides, the CDR3 is TGTGCCAGCAGCCCCCCCACCGGGAGGACCTCGACTGAAGCTTTCTTT.

CDR3 nucleotides: TGTGCCAGCAGTTTGTGGGGGAGAGCGGGGGTCAATCAGCCCCAGCATTTT. Its protein is CASSLWGRAGVNQPQHF. This chain links TRBV28 with TRBJ1-5, with a weak D call TRBD1 (5 bases). The germline V gene has CDR1 MDHEN and CDR2 SYDVKM. CDR3 size: 17 residues. V dropped 3 bases and J dropped 3 bases, with 18 bases sitting between them.

The chain recombines TRBV5-1 with TRBJ2-1; D might be TRBD2 (6 bases). Germline CDR1 SGHRS, CDR2 YFSETQ. CDR3 size: 16 residues. The V gene lost 4 bases and the J gene lost 9 bases, with 23 bases spanning the gap. CDR3 coding DNA: TGCGCCAGCAGCCTAGACCCACGGCTAGCGTTTGGTGAGCAGTTCTTC. Translated: CASSLDPRLAFGEQFF.